These 13 T cell receptor beta chains were all obtained from the same sample, sequenced in a study of a mutant IDH1 vaccine in newly diagnosed glioma. Repertoires were generated with immunoSEQ multiplex PCR, while TCRdb's copy carries only in-frame clones and drops some. The table lists tens of thousands of clones, approximately 80% of them singletons, with 5% to 7.5% in the top ten. The time point is: week 23, last vaccination. Every single dose of the vaccine, 300 ug of mutant IDH1 20-mer peptide, came with topical imiquimod. Their specific antigens are unknown. The sequencing here drew on PBMCs, taken from a glioma patient whose treatment included an IDH1 peptide vaccine. The receptors originated from a man aged 35-49 years with glioma.

This chain uses TRBV6-5 with TRBJ1-5; D is undetermined. CDR3 length: 15 amino acids. Germline V CDR1 and CDR2: MNHEY, SVGAGI. Trimming cost V 3 bases and J 3 bases, with 12 bases left between them. In DNA, the CDR3 is TGTGCCAGCAGTTATTTGCCCCACTCCAATCAGCCCCAGCATTTT. Residues: CASSYLPHSNQPQHF.

V and J are TRBV6-5 and TRBJ1-4; 7 bases match TRBD1. Per germline, CDR1 MNHEY and CDR2 SVGAGI. Losses at the gene ends were 6 bases for V and 8 bases for J; bases not matched to a gene: 9. The CDR3 contains 14 residues. In DNA, the CDR3 is TGTGCCAGCAGCATACAGGGGAACGGAGAAAAACTGTTTTTT. This gives the protein CASSIQGNGEKLFF.

The rearrangement joins TRBV7-2 to TRBJ1-2; possible D gene TRBD1, 6 bases. The germline CDR1 and CDR2 sequences are SGHTA and FQGNSA. V lost 1 base, J lost 3 bases, and 9 bases lay in between. The CDR3 runs to 14 residues. DNA for the CDR3: TGTGCCAGCAGCTTAGTCTGGACAGACTATGGCTACACCTTC. This gives the protein CASSLVWTDYGYTF. The whole variable domain, filled in from reference TRBV7-2 and TRBJ1-2, reads GAGVSQSPSNKVTEKGKDVELRCDPISGHTALYWYRQSLGQGLEFLIYFQGNSAPDKSGLPSDRFSAERTGGSVSTLTIQRTQQEDSAVYLCASSLVWTDYGYTFGSGTRLTVV.

The V gene is TRBV19, the J gene TRBJ1-2, with D maybe TRBD1 (6 bases). The CDR3 is 13 residues long. Trimming shortened V by 10 bases and J by 3 bases, and 15 bases separated the two germline ends. CDR1 and CDR2 from the germline V gene are LNHDA and SQIVND (reference sequence). The CDR3 DNA reads as TGTGCCACCCAGGTAGGGGGTGACTATGGCTACACCTTC. It specifies CATQVGGDYGYTF.

As for this clone: The same CDR3 also results from other DNA sequences found in this sample. The chain links TRBV7-9 to TRBJ1-3, with 7 nucleotides matching TRBD1. The CDR3 covers 14 residues. Germline assignment: CDR1 SEHNR and CDR2 FQNEAQ (reference sequence). V lost 5 bases and J lost 0; bases outside the gene matches: 1. The CDR3: CASSRTGSGNTIYF. CDR3 coding DNA: TGTGCCAGCAGCCGGACAGGCTCTGGAAACACCATATATTTT. Looking up the rest from reference TRBV7-9 and TRBJ1-3 gives the full variable domain: DTGVSQNPRHKITKRGQNVTFRCDPISEHNRLYWYRQTLGQGPEFLTYFQNEAQLEKSRLLSDRFSAERPKGSFSTLEIQRTEQGDSAMYLCASSRTGSGNTIYFGEGSWLTVV.

This chain uses TRBV6-5 with TRBJ1-5; D not resolved. This CDR3 comprises 15 residues. Germline CDR1 and CDR2: MNHEY and SVGAGI. V gave up 0 bases and J gave up 1 base, with 7 bases separating them. The CDR3 reads CASSYSGMSNQPQHF. As DNA, the CDR3 is TGTGCCAGCAGTTACTCGGGGATGAGCAATCAGCCCCAGCATTTT.

This clone appeared once. The rearrangement links TRBV29-1 to TRBJ1-6; D unresolved. The germline V gene encodes CDR1 SQVTM and CDR2 ANQGSEA. CDR3 length: 13 residues. V shed 0 bases and J shed 7 bases, with 7 bases lying between them. The CDR3 region is CSVEESRNSPLHF. The CDR3 DNA is TGCAGCGTTGAAGAGTCCAGGAATTCACCCCTCCACTTT. The full variable domain, with the rest looked up from reference TRBV29-1 and TRBJ1-6, is SAVISQKPSRDICQRGTSLTIQCQVDSQVTMMFWYRQQPGQSLTLIATANQGSEATYESGFVIDKFPISRPNLTFSTLTVSNMSPEDSSIYLCSVEESRNSPLHFGNGTRLTVT.

This chain links TRBV27 with TRBJ2-2; D remains unclear. Per the germline V gene, CDR1 is MNHEY and CDR2 is SMNVEV (reference sequence). The CDR3 sequence is 12 residues long. Trimming stripped 7 bases from V and 3 bases from J, with 6 bases between. In DNA form, the CDR3 reads TGTGCCAGCATGAAGGACACCGGGGAGCTGTTTTTT. Encoded protein: CASMKDTGELFF.

The chain links TRBV2 to TRBJ1-1; D is unclear. Per the germline V gene, CDR1 is SNHLY and CDR2 is FYNNEI. The germline V and J ends were trimmed by 7 bases and 3 bases, with 12 bases remaining between them. This CDR3 region has 13 residues. The CDR3 coding sequence is TGTGCCAGCAAAAGTTGGGTGTACACTGAAGCTTTCTTT. Translating gives CASKSWVYTEAFF.

J is TRBJ1-6 and V is TRBV4-1, with D tentatively TRBD1 (5 bases). Trimming stripped 4 bases from V and 9 bases from J, with 10 bases between. CDR1 is MGHRA, CDR2 YSYEKL, per germline. The CDR3 is made up of 13 amino acids. The CDR3 is CASSRDGGSPLHF. In DNA form, the CDR3 reads TGCGCCAGCAGCCGCGACGGGGGTTCACCCCTCCACTTT.

The chain uses TRBV25-1 and TRBJ1-2; 7 nucleotides match TRBD1. The CDR3 extends over 13 amino acids. V dropped 2 bases and J dropped 4; count of bases not matched to a gene: 1. Germline V CDR1 and CDR2: MGHDK, SYGVNS. CDR3 region: CASSEPGGYGYTF. The CDR3 DNA reads TGTGCCAGCAGTGAACCAGGGGGCTATGGCTACACCTTC.

The J gene is TRBJ2-7, the V gene TRBV7-8, with 11 bases fitting TRBD1. Germline CDR1 reads SGHVS; CDR2 reads FQNEAQ. The CDR3 is 13 residues long. V shed 4 bases, J shed 6 bases, and the junction held 2 bases outside the gene matches. DNA for the CDR3: TGTGCCAGCAGCTGGGGACAGGGGGGCGAGCAGTACTTC. Amino acid sequence: CASSWGQGGEQYF. Looking up the rest from reference TRBV7-8 and TRBJ2-7 gives the full variable domain: GAGVSQSPRYKVAKRGQDVALRCDPISGHVSLFWYQQALGQGPEFLTYFQNEAQLDKSGLPSDRFFAERPEGSVSTLKIQRTQQEDSAVYLCASSWGQGGEQYFGPGTRLTVT.

The chain combines TRBV27 with TRBJ1-6; no clear D. Germline V CDR1 and CDR2: MNHEY, SMNVEV (reference sequence). The CDR3 has 14 amino acids. Trimming cost V 1 base and J 8 bases, with 9 bases left between them. CDR3 loop: CASSLLAGDSPLHF. As DNA, the CDR3 is TGTGCCAGCAGTTTATTGGCCGGAGATTCACCCCTCCACTTT.